The rows below give T cell receptor beta chains drawn from one sample of a study of T-cell memory formation after mild COVID-19. TCRdb independently ran MiXCR on the 5' RACE reads; one entry per CDR3 protein. The sample lists about 560,000 distinct CDR3 sequences; 20% to 25% were seen once. Input material: PBMCs or a T cell subset sorted from them (not recorded which). All receptors derive from an adult woman who had mild COVID-19 (a few samples of this study predate the infection). Cell type and time point are not known. Both conserved end residues are part of each CDR3. Each record gives: J gene, clone size, V gene, CDR3 length, D gene, CDR3 protein, CDR3 DNA. A D gene is named only where the DNA matches it firmly. Expanded clones are given a class, and other clones once, few, many or no size at all.

TRBJ2-4	many	TRBV12-3/TRBV12-4	13	-	CASSLSSKNIQYF	TGTGCCAGCAGTTTATCCTCCAAAAACATTCAGTACTTC
TRBJ1-6	few	TRBV6-6	14	TRBD1	CASSGQGLNSPLHF	TGTGCCAGCAGTGGACAGGGCCTGAATTCACCCCTCCACTTT
TRBJ2-2	-	TRBV6-6	13	TRBD1	CASKGADTGELFF	TGTGCCAGCAAGGGGGCAGACACCGGGGAGCTGTTTTTT
TRBJ2-7	-	TRBV20-1	14	-	CSAEDSSNSYEQYF	TGCAGTGCGGAGGACAGCTCGAACTCCTACGAGCAGTACTTC
TRBJ2-7	-	TRBV19	15	TRBD1	CASSMGQGSTYEQYF	TGTGCCAGTAGTATGGGACAGGGAAGTACCTACGAGCAGTACTTC
TRBJ2-7	-	TRBV20-1	13	-	CSAPPQGAYEQYF	TGCAGTGCTCCCCCTCAGGGAGCCTACGAGCAGTACTTC
TRBJ1-1	-	TRBV20-1	18	-	CSAIHYSGRGGLNTEAFF	TGCAGTGCTATCCACTACAGCGGCAGGGGCGGTTTGAACACTGAAGCTTTCTTT
TRBJ2-2	-	TRBV28	13	-	CASSLSGIGELFF	TGTGCCAGCAGTTTATCCGGTATCGGGGAGCTGTTTTTT
TRBJ2-1	-	TRBV9	17	TRBD2	CASSTLAGSSIGNEQFF	TGTGCCAGCAGCACTTTAGCGGGATCTTCCATTGGCAATGAGCAGTTCTTC
TRBJ2-1	few	TRBV20-1	13	-	CSSRRGRDNEQFF	TGCAGTTCTAGGAGGGGGAGGGACAATGAGCAGTTCTTC
TRBJ2-1	few	TRBV2	11	-	CASSGLLEQFF	TGTGCCAGCAGTGGGCTACTAGAGCAGTTCTTC
TRBJ2-1	-	TRBV7-2	17	TRBD2	CASSWGLLAGGSNEQFF	TGTGCCAGCAGCTGGGGTTTACTAGCGGGAGGGAGCAATGAGCAGTTCTTC
TRBJ1-2	-	TRBV5-1	14	TRBD1	CASSSLDRDYGYTF	TGCGCCAGCAGCTCGCTGGACAGGGACTATGGCTACACCTTC
TRBJ1-1	-	TRBV5-6	17	-	CASSSNLGVYLGTEAFF	TGTGCCAGCAGCTCTAACTTGGGAGTTTACCTGGGCACTGAAGCTTTCTTT
TRBJ2-7	few	TRBV6-5	14	-	CASSYTGATYEQYF	TGTGCCAGCAGTTACACCGGGGCCACCTACGAGCAGTACTTC
TRBJ2-3	-	TRBV15	14	-	CATSRHAGTDTQYF	TGTGCCACCAGCAGACATGCTGGGACAGATACGCAGTATTTT
TRBJ1-2	few	TRBV12-3/TRBV12-4	14	-	CASTTLGIGGGYTF	TGTGCCAGCACCACCTTGGGTATAGGGGGTGGCTACACCTTC